Listed below are T cell receptor beta chains from one sample, sequenced in a study of blood T cell repertoires in COVID-19. Repertoires were generated with immunoSEQ multiplex PCR, while TCRdb's copy carries only in-frame clones and drops some. Here the sample spans roughly 340,000 clones, 88% being singletons. Material for sequencing was peripheral blood. The origin of the receptors is a woman aged 70 to 79 with COVID-19, enrolled during active disease. The conserved cysteine and the conserved F or W are not part of the CDR3 here. Fields, in order: J gene, V gene, CDR3 protein.

j_call: TRBJ2-7; v_call: TRBV18; cdr3_aa: ASSPGGPLTYEQY
j_call: TRBJ2-3; v_call: TRBV9; cdr3_aa: ASSVAGGPPDTQY
j_call: TRBJ1-1; v_call: TRBV29-1; cdr3_aa: SVTTWGSGTEAF
j_call: TRBJ1-4; v_call: TRBV2; cdr3_aa: ASRSQGNEKLF
j_call: TRBJ2-3; v_call: TRBV5-6; cdr3_aa: ASSLDKTSGGRSDTQY
j_call: TRBJ1-2; v_call: TRBV27; cdr3_aa: ASSSGYYGYT
j_call: TRBJ2-2; v_call: TRBV6-2/TRBV6-3; cdr3_aa: ASSPLAAYANTGELF
j_call: TRBJ1-1; v_call: TRBV3-1/TRBV3-2; cdr3_aa: ASSQTGNLRGTEAF
j_call: TRBJ1-5; v_call: TRBV28; cdr3_aa: ASRTGSLNQPQH
j_call: TRBJ2-3; v_call: TRBV7-9; cdr3_aa: ASSSGGPNTQY
j_call: TRBJ2-7; v_call: TRBV7-2; cdr3_aa: ASSLTRGYYEQY
j_call: TRBJ1-1; v_call: TRBV11-2; cdr3_aa: ASSYQGNTEAF
j_call: TRBJ1-2; v_call: TRBV7-9; cdr3_aa: ASSLAALRTGAAYGYT